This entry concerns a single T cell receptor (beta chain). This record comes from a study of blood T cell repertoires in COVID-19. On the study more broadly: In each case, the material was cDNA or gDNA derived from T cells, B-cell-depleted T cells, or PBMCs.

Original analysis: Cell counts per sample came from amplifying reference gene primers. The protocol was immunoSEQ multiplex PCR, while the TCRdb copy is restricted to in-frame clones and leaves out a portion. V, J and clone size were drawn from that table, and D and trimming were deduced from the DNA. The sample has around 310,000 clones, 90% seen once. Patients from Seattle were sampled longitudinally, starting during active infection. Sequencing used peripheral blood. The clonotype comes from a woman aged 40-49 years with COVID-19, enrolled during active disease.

This CDR3 reads CASSRPNPTGTDTQYF. The CDR3 DNA is TGTGCCAGCAGCCGCCCCAATCCGACAGGGACAGATACGCAGTATTTT. The V and J genes are TRBV7-8 and TRBJ2-3; 7 bases are shared with TRBD1. The ends lost 5 bases at V and 3 bases at J; junction bases unmatched: 11. Germline V gene sequence: CDR1 SGHVS, CDR2 FQNEAQ. The CDR3 loop spans 16 amino acids.